A selection of T cell receptor beta chains follows, all from one sample in a study of T cell repertoires in cytomegalovirus infection. TCRdb independently ran MiXCR on the reads; one entry per CDR3 protein. Among hundreds of thousands of distinct CDR3 sequences listed, about 42% were seen once. No antigen has been assigned to these receptors. The sequencing used cultured PBMCs, collected from culture after CMV antigen stimulation. These receptors originate from a human donor in good health (CMV status not recorded). Some clones in this sample may be carry-over from other donors' samples. Both conserved end residues are part of each CDR3. The D gene is left open where the match is weak. Clone size is stated in some rows and not others, as once, few, many or a class when expanded.

V gene: TRBV7-8; clone size: -; D gene: -; J gene: TRBJ1-6; CDR3 DNA: TGTGCCAGCAGCCTAGGGTTGTTTGATTCACCCCTCCACTTT; CDR3 protein: CASSLGLFDSPLHF
V gene: TRBV7-2; clone size: many; D gene: -; J gene: TRBJ2-7; CDR3 DNA: TGTGCCAGCAGCTTAGCTTCTAGTTTGCCCGAGCAGTACTTC; CDR3 protein: CASSLASSLPEQYF
V gene: TRBV7-2; clone size: few; D gene: -; J gene: TRBJ2-1; CDR3 DNA: TGTGCCAGCAGGTCTAGCACAGGTGAGCAGTTCTTC; CDR3 protein: CASRSSTGEQFF
V gene: TRBV7-4; clone size: -; D gene: -; J gene: TRBJ2-5; CDR3 DNA: TGTGCCAGCAGCTTAGGCAGGGAGGTGGAGACCCAGTACTTC; CDR3 protein: CASSLGREVETQYF
V gene: TRBV20-1; clone size: -; D gene: TRBD2; J gene: TRBJ2-7; CDR3 DNA: TGCAGTGCTAGAGGACTAGCGGGAGTCTCTACCTACGAGCAGTACTTC; CDR3 protein: CSARGLAGVSTYEQYF
V gene: TRBV7-2; clone size: -; D gene: -; J gene: TRBJ2-1; CDR3 DNA: TGTGCCAGCAGCGATAGACCGGCGAGATGGGCCTACAATGAGCAGTTCTTC; CDR3 protein: CASSDRPARWAYNEQFF
V gene: TRBV20-1; clone size: -; D gene: TRBD1; J gene: TRBJ1-2; CDR3 DNA: TGCAGTGCTAGAGCACCCGGGACAGGGCCCTATGGCTACACCTTC; CDR3 protein: CSARAPGTGPYGYTF
V gene: TRBV5-1; clone size: -; D gene: TRBD2; J gene: TRBJ2-5; CDR3 DNA: TGCGCCAGCAGCTGGACTAGCGGGGGTCCCGAGACCCAGTACTTC; CDR3 protein: CASSWTSGGPETQYF
V gene: TRBV7-6; clone size: -; D gene: -; J gene: TRBJ1-3; CDR3 DNA: TGTGCCAGCACCCTGGGGAGGGCGGCTGGAAACACCATATATTTT; CDR3 protein: CASTLGRAAGNTIYF
V gene: TRBV6-2/TRBV6-3; clone size: -; D gene: TRBD2; J gene: TRBJ2-1; CDR3 DNA: TGTGCCAGCAGTTATGGGCCCCAACGACTAGCGGGATACGGCGGGAATGAGCAGTTCTTC; CDR3 protein: CASSYGPQRLAGYGGNEQFF
V gene: TRBV2; clone size: once; D gene: -; J gene: TRBJ1-1; CDR3 DNA: TGTGCCAGCAGTCCGACCCGGCCTGAAGCTTTCTTT; CDR3 protein: CASSPTRPEAFF
V gene: TRBV7-8; clone size: -; D gene: TRBD2; J gene: TRBJ2-3; CDR3 DNA: TGTGCCAGCAGCCGCGGGGGGGTCGTTGGGAGGGATACGCAGTATTTT; CDR3 protein: CASSRGGVVGRDTQYF
V gene: TRBV12-3/TRBV12-4; clone size: -; D gene: -; J gene: TRBJ1-5; CDR3 DNA: TGTGCCAGCAGTTTTAGTGGATTACTCAATCAGCCCCAGCATTTT; CDR3 protein: CASSFSGLLNQPQHF
V gene: TRBV28; clone size: few; D gene: -; J gene: TRBJ1-2; CDR3 DNA: TGTGCCAGCACCCCTTCCCGGGGGATGAGGAACTATGGCTACACCTTC; CDR3 protein: CASTPSRGMRNYGYTF
V gene: TRBV6-1; clone size: -; D gene: -; J gene: TRBJ2-7; CDR3 DNA: TGTGCCAGCATTGACAGCGTAAACCACGAGCAGTACTTC; CDR3 protein: CASIDSVNHEQYF
V gene: TRBV19; clone size: -; D gene: TRBD1; J gene: TRBJ2-1; CDR3 DNA: TGTGCCAGTAGTGCCCCCGGGACAGTCTACAATGAGCAGTTCTTC; CDR3 protein: CASSAPGTVYNEQFF
V gene: TRBV20-1; clone size: -; D gene: -; J gene: TRBJ2-1; CDR3 DNA: TGCAGTGCTACTGTAATCGTCGGATCCTACAATGAGCAGTTCTTC; CDR3 protein: CSATVIVGSYNEQFF
V gene: TRBV6-2/TRBV6-3; clone size: -; D gene: -; J gene: TRBJ1-5; CDR3 DNA: TGTGCCAGCAGTTACGACATAAGCCATCAGCCCCAGCATTTT; CDR3 protein: CASSYDISHQPQHF
V gene: TRBV7-2; clone size: -; D gene: -; J gene: TRBJ2-4; CDR3 DNA: TGTGCCAGCAGCTTAGTTGTGGGAGCAAACATTCAGTACTTC; CDR3 protein: CASSLVVGANIQYF
V gene: TRBV20-1; clone size: -; D gene: -; J gene: TRBJ2-1; CDR3 DNA: TGCAGTGCTAGAGATCGGGCGGGATGGCGGACGGAGTTCTTC; CDR3 protein: CSARDRAGWRTEFF
V gene: TRBV27; clone size: few; D gene: -; J gene: TRBJ1-1; CDR3 DNA: TGTGCCAGCAACTCGGGGGTAAACACTGAAGCTTTCTTT; CDR3 protein: CASNSGVNTEAFF
V gene: TRBV11-3; clone size: -; D gene: -; J gene: TRBJ2-1; CDR3 DNA: TGTGCCAGCAGCTTCGGACCCGGGCGCGATGAGCAGTTCTTC; CDR3 protein: CASSFGPGRDEQFF
V gene: TRBV4-1; clone size: few; D gene: TRBD1; J gene: TRBJ2-4; CDR3 DNA: TGCGCCAGCAGCCAACAAGCAGGGGGCCAGGCCAAAAACATTCAGTACTTC; CDR3 protein: CASSQQAGGQAKNIQYF
V gene: TRBV10-3; clone size: -; D gene: -; J gene: TRBJ2-7; CDR3 DNA: TGTGCCATCAGTGAGTCGGGGAGGCTAGTGGGCTCCTACGAGCAGTACTTC; CDR3 protein: CAISESGRLVGSYEQYF
V gene: TRBV24-1; clone size: few; D gene: -; J gene: TRBJ1-1; CDR3 DNA: TGTGCCACCAGTGAGCCTATTACAGGAGCCAACACTGAAGCTTTCTTT; CDR3 protein: CATSEPITGANTEAFF
V gene: TRBV7-2; clone size: few; D gene: -; J gene: TRBJ1-2; CDR3 DNA: TGTGCCAGCAGCTTAGAGGCCATGGGTAACTATGGCTACACCTTC; CDR3 protein: CASSLEAMGNYGYTF
V gene: TRBV4-1; clone size: -; D gene: -; J gene: TRBJ1-5; CDR3 DNA: TGCGCCAGCAGCCAAGAGTGGGGAAGCAATCAGCCCCAGCATTTT; CDR3 protein: CASSQEWGSNQPQHF
V gene: TRBV11-2; clone size: few; D gene: -; J gene: TRBJ1-2; CDR3 DNA: TGTGCCAGCAGCTTAGGACACGGTGGCTACACCTTC; CDR3 protein: CASSLGHGGYTF
V gene: TRBV2; clone size: -; D gene: -; J gene: TRBJ2-2; CDR3 DNA: TGTGCCAGCAGTGAATTTGTCCCACCCACCGGGGAGCTGTTTTTT; CDR3 protein: CASSEFVPPTGELFF
V gene: TRBV11-2; clone size: -; D gene: -; J gene: TRBJ1-1; CDR3 DNA: TGTGCCAGCAGCCTCTTCGGTCGGATGAACACTGAAGCTTTCTTT; CDR3 protein: CASSLFGRMNTEAFF
V gene: TRBV7-9; clone size: -; D gene: -; J gene: TRBJ2-7; CDR3 DNA: TGTGCCAGCAGCCCTATGAGCTCCTACGAGCAGTACTTC; CDR3 protein: CASSPMSSYEQYF
V gene: TRBV10-3; clone size: many; D gene: -; J gene: TRBJ2-7; CDR3 DNA: TGTGCCATCAGTGAGTTCTCCTACGAGCAGTACTTC; CDR3 protein: CAISEFSYEQYF
V gene: TRBV27; clone size: -; D gene: TRBD1; J gene: TRBJ1-2; CDR3 DNA: TGTGCCAGCGGCCCCCCGGGACAGGGAGGCTACACCTTC; CDR3 protein: CASGPPGQGGYTF
V gene: TRBV7-2; clone size: -; D gene: TRBD2; J gene: TRBJ2-7; CDR3 DNA: TGTGCCAGCAGCTCCCCCCGGGGACAGCGGGAGGGCCGCGAGCAGTACTTC; CDR3 protein: CASSSPRGQREGREQYF
V gene: TRBV6-2/TRBV6-3; clone size: -; D gene: -; J gene: TRBJ2-7; CDR3 DNA: TGTGCCAGCAGTTTCTCCGGGACTTACTCCTACGAGCAGTACTTC; CDR3 protein: CASSFSGTYSYEQYF
V gene: TRBV7-6; clone size: few; D gene: -; J gene: TRBJ2-2; CDR3 DNA: TGTGCCAGCAGCTCAACGGGGTTGAAGGGCACCGGGGAGCTGTTTTTT; CDR3 protein: CASSSTGLKGTGELFF
V gene: TRBV28; clone size: few; D gene: -; J gene: TRBJ1-2; CDR3 DNA: TGTGCCAGCAGTCCGGGCTACACCTTC; CDR3 protein: CASSPGYTF
V gene: TRBV4-1; clone size: -; D gene: TRBD2; J gene: TRBJ2-1; CDR3 DNA: TGCGCCAGCAGCTCGGTAGTGGCTAGCGGGGAATATGAGCAGTTCTTC; CDR3 protein: CASSSVVASGEYEQFF
V gene: TRBV6-1; clone size: -; D gene: TRBD2; J gene: TRBJ2-3; CDR3 DNA: TGTGCCAGCAGTGAGAAGCGGGGGGGGAGCACAGATACGCAGTATTTT; CDR3 protein: CASSEKRGGSTDTQYF
V gene: TRBV19; clone size: -; D gene: -; J gene: TRBJ1-1; CDR3 DNA: TGTGCCAGTAGTACCTACCAGCAGGGTGGAGACACTGAAGCTTTCTTT; CDR3 protein: CASSTYQQGGDTEAFF
V gene: TRBV6-6; clone size: -; D gene: -; J gene: TRBJ2-7; CDR3 DNA: TGTGCCAGCAGCAGTGTACCCAGGGCCTCCTACGAGCAGTACTTC; CDR3 protein: CASSSVPRASYEQYF
V gene: TRBV7-9; clone size: few; D gene: TRBD2; J gene: TRBJ2-3; CDR3 DNA: TGTGCCAGCAGCCAACGGACTAGCGGGGGCAAAGATACGCAGTATTTT; CDR3 protein: CASSQRTSGGKDTQYF
V gene: TRBV27; clone size: few; D gene: TRBD1; J gene: TRBJ1-1; CDR3 DNA: TGTGCCAGCAGTATAACCGGGACAGGGTCCCCTGAAGCTTTCTTT; CDR3 protein: CASSITGTGSPEAFF
V gene: TRBV12-3/TRBV12-4; clone size: -; D gene: -; J gene: TRBJ2-2; CDR3 DNA: TGTGCCAGCAGCCTAGGTTGGGAGCACGGGGAGCTGTTTTTT; CDR3 protein: CASSLGWEHGELFF
V gene: TRBV19; clone size: -; D gene: -; J gene: TRBJ1-1; CDR3 DNA: TGTGCCAGTAGTACCGGGGAGGGCACTGAAGCTTTCTTT; CDR3 protein: CASSTGEGTEAFF
V gene: TRBV7-2; clone size: few; D gene: -; J gene: TRBJ1-3; CDR3 DNA: TGTGCCAGCAGCTTAGCAGGGGGAGGGTCTGGAAACACCATATATTTT; CDR3 protein: CASSLAGGGSGNTIYF
V gene: TRBV11-2; clone size: -; D gene: -; J gene: TRBJ2-5; CDR3 DNA: TGTGCCAGCAGCCTCCCTTTTTCCGGGGCGCGAGAGACCCAGTACTTC; CDR3 protein: CASSLPFSGARETQYF
V gene: TRBV4-1; clone size: few; D gene: -; J gene: TRBJ1-2; CDR3 DNA: TGCGCCAGCAGTGGACGACCGGCGGGGGACGGTGGCTACACCTTC; CDR3 protein: CASSGRPAGDGGYTF
V gene: TRBV7-2; clone size: many; D gene: -; J gene: TRBJ1-5; CDR3 DNA: TGTGCCAGCAGCTTAGGGGATCAGCCCCAGCATTTT; CDR3 protein: CASSLGDQPQHF
V gene: TRBV6-1; clone size: -; D gene: -; J gene: TRBJ1-2; CDR3 DNA: TGTGCCAGCAGTGAAGGTGTGAGGGGCTATGGCTACACCTTC; CDR3 protein: CASSEGVRGYGYTF
V gene: TRBV7-8; clone size: -; D gene: TRBD2; J gene: TRBJ2-1; CDR3 DNA: TGTGCCAGCAGCCCCCCCTTCGGACTAGCGGGAGCCCCGAGCTCCTACAATGAGCAGTTCTTC; CDR3 protein: CASSPPFGLAGAPSSYNEQFF
V gene: TRBV7-9; clone size: few; D gene: TRBD2; J gene: TRBJ2-6; CDR3 DNA: TGTGCCAGCAGCTTCTCGGCCCTAGCGGGAGACTCCGGGGCCAACGTCCTGACTTTC; CDR3 protein: CASSFSALAGDSGANVLTF
V gene: TRBV7-9; clone size: -; D gene: -; J gene: TRBJ2-3; CDR3 DNA: TGTGCCAGCAGCCGGAAGGCGACTACCACAGATACGCAGTATTTT; CDR3 protein: CASSRKATTTDTQYF